These T cell receptor beta chains were read from a single sample in a study of cytotoxic CD8 clonotypes in ibrutinib-treated CLL. The method was immunoSEQ multiplex PCR; TCRdb's version includes in-frame clones alone and lacks a portion of them. Of about 24,000 clones listed, about four fifths are singletons. Sequenced here: PBMCs, sampled before ibrutinib treatment. The receptors were gathered from a human donor with chronic lymphocytic leukemia. Each CDR3 is given with its conserved first and last residue. D genes are given only for firm matches. The size of a clone is reported for some rows only, either as once, few or many, or as a class for expanded clones.

.	TRBV4-2	.	TRBJ2-5	TGTGCCAGCAGCCAAGACAGCAGGGAGACCCAGTACTTC	CASSQDSRETQYF
TRBD1	TRBV2	once	TRBJ1-5	TGTGCCAGCAGTGAACAGGGGGACAGGTTCGGTCAGCCCCAGCATTTT	CASSEQGDRFGQPQHF
.	TRBV6-6	.	TRBJ1-3	TGTGCCAGCATGGGGGGGATCGGAAACACCATATATTTT	CASMGGIGNTIYF
TRBD2	TRBV13	.	TRBJ2-4	TGTGCCAGCAGCTTAGCGGGACTAAAAAACATTCAGTACTTC	CASSLAGLKNIQYF
.	TRBV6-5	few	TRBJ2-5	TGTGCCACCACCGAACCGGGGCGCGGGGAGACCCAGTACTTC	CATTEPGRGETQYF
TRBD2	TRBV15	medium-sized	TRBJ2-2	TGTGCCACCAGCAGAGAAAGGACTAACTCTATCGCGGCGGGAGGGAACACCGGGGAGCTGTTTTTT	CATSRERTNSIAAGGNTGELFF
.	TRBV30	.	TRBJ1-3	TGTGCCTGGAAGCTGGGTTACACCATATATTTT	CAWKLGYTIYF
TRBD1	TRBV11-2	.	TRBJ2-7	TGTGCCAGCAGCCTGGTCGACAGGGGGGACGAGCAGTACTTC	CASSLVDRGDEQYF
TRBD2	TRBV28	.	TRBJ2-1	TGTGCCAGCAGTTTACCCCCCTGGGGTAGCGGGAACTCCTACAATGAGCAGTTCTTC	CASSLPPWGSGNSYNEQFF
TRBD2	TRBV29-1	.	TRBJ2-3	TGCAGCGCCGAGGGGACTAGCGGGACACTAACAGATACGCAGTATTTT	CSAEGTSGTLTDTQYF
.	TRBV7-9	.	TRBJ2-7	TGTGCCAGCAGCTTAACTGGACTGCGAGGGGTGCAGTACTTC	CASSLTGLRGVQYF
TRBD2	TRBV29-1	.	TRBJ2-7	TGCAGCGTGGGAGTTGGCGGGAGTTCCTACGAGCAGTACTTC	CSVGVGGSSYEQYF
TRBD2	TRBV28	.	TRBJ2-1	TGTGCCAGCAGTTTTAGCGGGAGAGCCCACAATGAGCAGTTCTTC	CASSFSGRAHNEQFF
.	TRBV5-1	.	TRBJ2-1	TGCGCCAGCAGCGGAGGGGGAGGGAAGGACTATGAGCAGTTCTTC	CASSGGGGKDYEQFF
.	TRBV6-1	.	TRBJ1-2	TGTGCCAGCAGCGGGCAGGGGCGCGGCTATGGCTACACCTTC	CASSGQGRGYGYTF
.	TRBV30	.	TRBJ1-1	TGTGCCTGGAGTGTACAGGGGAACACTGAAGCTTTCTTT	CAWSVQGNTEAFF
.	TRBV5-4	.	TRBJ1-3	TGTGCCAGTACGAACCAAGGTGGAAACACCATATATTTT	CASTNQGGNTIYF
TRBD1	TRBV7-3	.	TRBJ2-7	TGTGCCAGCAGCTTACTAACAGGGGGGGAGCAGTACTTC	CASSLLTGGEQYF
TRBD2	TRBV2	.	TRBJ2-5	TGTGCCAGCAGTGTGACTAGCGGAGGAGAGACCCAGTACTTC	CASSVTSGGETQYF
TRBD2	TRBV18	.	TRBJ2-5	TGTGCCAGCTCCTCCGGGACTAGCGGAGGGGAAGAGACCCAGTACTTC	CASSSGTSGGEETQYF
TRBD2	TRBV6-5	.	TRBJ2-1	TGTGCCAGCAGTTACTCCGCTAGCGGGAGTTACAATGAGCAGTTCTTC	CASSYSASGSYNEQFF
.	TRBV19	.	TRBJ1-4	TGTGCCAGCCTAAAGAGGGGATTAGGTGAAAAACTGTTTTTT	CASLKRGLGEKLFF
.	TRBV5-1	few	TRBJ1-2	TGCGCCAGCAGCTTGGCGGGACAAGGAGGCTACACCTTC	CASSLAGQGGYTF
.	TRBV6-5	.	TRBJ1-5	TGTGCCAGCAGTTCTCCGGATAGCAATCAGCCCCAGCATTTT	CASSSPDSNQPQHF
TRBD2	TRBV10-1	.	TRBJ2-5	TGCGCCAGCAGTGATTTGGGACTAGCGGGAGTCGAGACCCAGTACTTC	CASSDLGLAGVETQYF
TRBD1	TRBV7-2	.	TRBJ1-5	TGTGCCAGCAGCCCAGGACAGGGTAATATGCCCCAGCATTTT	CASSPGQGNMPQHF
.	TRBV7-2	.	TRBJ2-1	TGTGCCAGCAGCTTGAATCGAGGTGAGCAGTTCTTC	CASSLNRGEQFF
.	TRBV28	.	TRBJ1-4	TGTGCCAGCAGTCGGGACGGGTCGGGAAAACTGTTTTTT	CASSRDGSGKLFF
.	TRBV9	.	TRBJ2-1	TGTGCCAGCAGCGTAGGTTTAGAGCAGTTCTTC	CASSVGLEQFF
.	TRBV7-2	once	TRBJ2-5	TGTGCCAGCAGCTTAGTAGCAGAGACCCAGTACTTC	CASSLVAETQYF
.	TRBV6-6	.	TRBJ1-2	TGTGCCAGCACCAAAACAGGGCTCGGGTTTGGCTACACCTTC	CASTKTGLGFGYTF
.	TRBV20-1	.	TRBJ2-1	TGCAGTGCTAGCGTGGGCGAGCAGTTCTTC	CSASVGEQFF
.	TRBV2	.	TRBJ1-1	TGTGCCAGCACCTTTTCACAGGACACTGAAGCTTTCTTT	CASTFSQDTEAFF
.	TRBV5-4	.	TRBJ2-3	TGTGCCAGCAGCTCGAGGGGAGTGCAAGTCACAGATACGCAGTATTTT	CASSSRGVQVTDTQYF
.	TRBV30	.	TRBJ2-7	TGTGCCTGGAGTGTTAGTCTGGGTGACGGCTACGAGCAGTACTTC	CAWSVSLGDGYEQYF
.	TRBV6-1	few	TRBJ1-2	TGTGCCAGCAGCCATAGGACAGACTATGGCTACACCTTC	CASSHRTDYGYTF
.	TRBV4-2	.	TRBJ2-1	TGTGCCAGCAGCCAAGACCCGCGGGGGCATTCCTACAATGAGCAGTTCTTC	CASSQDPRGHSYNEQFF
.	TRBV2	.	TRBJ2-6	TGTGCCAGCAGCTCTGGGGCCAACGTCCTGACTTTC	CASSSGANVLTF
.	TRBV2	.	TRBJ1-2	TGTGCCGGTAAAGAAGGACAGAACTATGGCTACACCTTC	CAGKEGQNYGYTF
TRBD2	TRBV7-9	.	TRBJ2-3	TGTGCCAGCAGCTCTTCCGGACTAGCGGGTCGCACAGATACGCAGTATTTT	CASSSSGLAGRTDTQYF
.	TRBV5-5	few	TRBJ2-7	TGTGCCAGCAGCTTCTGGGACCAACCCTACGAGCAGTACTTC	CASSFWDQPYEQYF
.	TRBV11-2	few	TRBJ1-3	TGTGCCAGCAGCCCAAGATATGGGGCTGGAAACACCATATATTTT	CASSPRYGAGNTIYF
TRBD1	TRBV18	.	TRBJ2-2	TGTGCCAGCCCAACAGGGGGGTCTAACACCGGGGAGCTGTTTTTT	CASPTGGSNTGELFF
TRBD2	TRBV7-2	.	TRBJ2-3	TGTGCCAGCAGTTTTTCCGGGACTATAAACACAGATACGCAGTATTTT	CASSFSGTINTDTQYF
.	TRBV28	.	TRBJ1-2	TGTGCCAGCAGTTTAGGTGTCGGCAGGTATAACTATGGCTACACCTTC	CASSLGVGRYNYGYTF
.	TRBV9	.	TRBJ2-2	TGTGCCAGCAGCGTAGCTGCGGGGTCGAACACCGGGGAGCTGTTTTTT	CASSVAAGSNTGELFF
TRBD2	TRBV7-2	.	TRBJ2-2	TGTGCCAGCAGCTTAGCTCCATTGTCAGGGAGGGCCGGGGAGCTGTTTTTT	CASSLAPLSGRAGELFF
TRBD1	TRBV27	medium-sized	TRBJ2-3	TGTGCCAGCAGTCCCTGGACAGGAGACAGGGACACAGATACGCAGTATTTT	CASSPWTGDRDTDTQYF
.	TRBV6-6	few	TRBJ1-5	TGTGCCAGCAGGGGCAATCAGCCCCAGCATTTT	CASRGNQPQHF
TRBD1	TRBV7-6	few	TRBJ2-3	TGTGCCAGCAGCCAAGCCGGGACAGGGGTGGGATATACGCAGTATTTT	CASSQAGTGVGYTQYF